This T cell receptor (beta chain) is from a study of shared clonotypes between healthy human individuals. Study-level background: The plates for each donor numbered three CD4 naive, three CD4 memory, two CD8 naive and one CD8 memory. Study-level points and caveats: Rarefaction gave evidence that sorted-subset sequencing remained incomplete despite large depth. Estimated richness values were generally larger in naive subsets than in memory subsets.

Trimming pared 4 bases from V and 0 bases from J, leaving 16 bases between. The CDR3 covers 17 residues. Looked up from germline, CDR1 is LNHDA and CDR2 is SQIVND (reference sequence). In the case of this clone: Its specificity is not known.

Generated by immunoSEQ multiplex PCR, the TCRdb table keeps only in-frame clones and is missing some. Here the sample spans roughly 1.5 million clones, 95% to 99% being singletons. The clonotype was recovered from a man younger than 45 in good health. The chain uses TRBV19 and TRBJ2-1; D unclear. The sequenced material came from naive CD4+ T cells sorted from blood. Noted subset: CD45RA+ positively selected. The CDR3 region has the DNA TGTGCCAGTAGTAGTTCGGGTTCGACAAGCTCCTACAATGAGCAGTTCTTC. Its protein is CASSSSGSTSSYNEQFF.